These 2 T cell receptor beta chains were sequenced from one sample in a study of blood T cells in healthy people across ages (dated by TCRdb to the mid-2010s). Receptor amplification or capture employed 5' RACE. Sequencing used an Illumina HiSeq 2500. A second roughly 7 to 11 cycle PCR used a sample-barcoded 5' primer and a J-beta primer mix. Using fastp trimming at Q25 and MiXCR clonotype assembly, TCRdb reanalyzed the public sequencing data and kept in-frame beta chains. Records with the same CDR3 protein are collapsed into one entry carrying the most frequent genes and DNA. This sample gives fewer than 1.5 million distinct CDR3 sequences in total; about 43% of them show up just once. The leading ten clones occupy approximately 7.9% of the sample. Sequencing was done on a sample of blood. The receptors come from a woman between 18 and 29 years old in good health.

This chain joins TRBV20-1 and TRBJ2-5; D is perhaps TRBD2 (5 bases). This CDR3 is built from 11 residues. Germline V gives CDR1 DFQATT, CDR2 SNEGSKA (reference sequence). The CDR3 nucleotides read TGCAGCCCACCCGGGGTAGAGACCCAGTACTTC. Translation: CSPPGVETQYF.

This clonotype was detected only once. The chain is built from TRBV27 and TRBJ2-3; 7 positions agree with TRBD2. V was pared by 3 bases and J by 0 bases, with 9 bases of the junction left unmatched. CDR3 length equals 17 residues. Germline V gives CDR1 MNHEY, CDR2 SMNVEV (reference sequence). The CDR3 DNA is TGTGCCAGCAGTTTGGCACGGGGACTAACTAGCACAGATACGCAGTATTTT. It translates to CASSLARGLTSTDTQYF.